A single sample gave rise to the 4 T cell receptor beta chains below, sequenced in a study of blood T cells in healthy people across ages. Combining a sample-barcoded 5' primer with a J-beta primer mix, a second PCR ran for roughly 7 to 11 cycles. TCRdb re-called the 5' RACE reads through MiXCR, storing one row per CDR3 protein. The sample lists 1.5 million to 2 million distinct CDR3 sequences, roughly 27% occurring once. Specimen: blood. These receptors all come from a woman aged 30 to 39 in good health.

This clonotype turned up a few times. The gene calls are TRBV7-9 and TRBJ1-1; no clear D. CDR3 length: 12 residues. From germline, CDR1 is SEHNR and CDR2 FQNEAQ (reference sequence). Deletions cut 1 base from V and 7 bases from J, with 7 bases between. CDR3 sequence: CASSLETDEAFF. The CDR3 nucleotides are TGTGCCAGCAGCTTAGAAACGGATGAAGCTTTCTTT.

This clonotype came up many times. The chain uses TRBV29-1 and TRBJ1-2; TRBD1 matches 8 bases. In germline, CDR1 is SQVTM, CDR2 ANQGSEA. The CDR3 spans 13 residues. The V segment lost 5 bases and the J segment 6 bases; nucleotides outside the gene matches: 8. This chain's CDR3 is CSVSRQGANGYTF. The CDR3 nucleotides are TGCAGCGTTTCCCGGCAGGGGGCAAATGGCTACACCTTC.

CDR3 region: CASSVGRFTGELFF. CDR3 nucleotides: TGTGCCAGCAGCGTTGGCAGATTCACCGGGGAGCTGTTTTTT. The chain employs TRBV9 and TRBJ2-2, with no clear D. V was cut by 2 bases and J by 4 bases, with 9 bases left in between. CDR3 length: 14 amino acids. Germline V gives CDR1 SGDLS, CDR2 YYNGEE.

The table lists this clonotype with many counts. This chain connects TRBV12-3 or TRBV12-4 to TRBJ1-4; D uncertain. The CDR3 is 14 residues long. The germline V and J ends were trimmed by 3 bases and 1 base, with 6 bases remaining between them. The CDR3: CASSLVGTNEKLFF. For the CDR3, the DNA is TGTGCCAGCAGTTTGGTAGGAACTAATGAAAAACTGTTTTTT.